This T cell receptor (beta chain) was identified during a study of T cell responses to AZD1222 COVID-19 vaccine. Study outcomes and limitations: CD4 TCRs linked to vaccination spanned spike, dominating at 160-218 and 743-854.

Comment on this clone: Its matching antigen is unknown.

V lost 0 bases and J lost 5, with 13 bases in between. The germline CDR1 and CDR2 sequences are SGDLS and YYNGEE. There are 15 residues in the CDR3. The protocol was immunoSEQ multiplex PCR, while the TCRdb copy is restricted to in-frame clones and leaves out a portion. In the table there are more than 50,000 clones, roughly 78% of which are singletons. The genes are TRBV9 and TRBJ2-3; D perhaps matches TRBD2 (6 bases). The sample here was peripheral blood, taken on day 0 of MenACWY control vaccination. The clonotype originates from an adult in good health. CDR3 amino acids: CASSVDGSGGDTQYF. In nucleotides, the CDR3 is TGTGCCAGCAGCGTAGATGGTAGCGGTGGAGATACGCAGTATTTT.